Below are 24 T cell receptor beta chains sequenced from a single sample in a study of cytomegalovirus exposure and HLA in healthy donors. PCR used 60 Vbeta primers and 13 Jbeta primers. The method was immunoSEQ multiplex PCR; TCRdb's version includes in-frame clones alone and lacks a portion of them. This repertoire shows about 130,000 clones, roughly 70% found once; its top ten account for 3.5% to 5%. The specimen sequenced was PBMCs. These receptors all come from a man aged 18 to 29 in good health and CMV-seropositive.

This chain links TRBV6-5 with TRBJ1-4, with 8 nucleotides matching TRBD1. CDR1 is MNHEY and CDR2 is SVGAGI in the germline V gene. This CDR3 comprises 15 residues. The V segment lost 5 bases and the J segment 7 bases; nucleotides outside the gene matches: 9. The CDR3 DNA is TGTGCCAGCAGTCGGGCAGGGGGCGCAGCTGAAAAACTGTTTTTT. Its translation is CASSRAGGAAEKLFF.

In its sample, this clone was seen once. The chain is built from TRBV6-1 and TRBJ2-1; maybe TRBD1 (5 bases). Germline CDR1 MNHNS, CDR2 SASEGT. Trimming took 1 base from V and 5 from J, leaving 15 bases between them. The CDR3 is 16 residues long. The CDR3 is CASSEGPWGWNNEQFF. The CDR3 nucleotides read TGTGCCAGCAGTGAAGGCCCATGGGGCTGGAACAATGAGCAGTTCTTC.

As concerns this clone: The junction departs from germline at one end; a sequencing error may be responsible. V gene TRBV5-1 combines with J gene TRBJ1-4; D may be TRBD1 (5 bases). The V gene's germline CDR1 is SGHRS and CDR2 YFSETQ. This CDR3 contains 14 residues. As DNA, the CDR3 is TGCACCAGCAGCTTGGACATTGCTAATGAAAAACTGTTTTTT. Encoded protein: CTSSLDIANEKLFF. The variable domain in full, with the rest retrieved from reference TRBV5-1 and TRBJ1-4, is KAGVTQTPRYLIKTRGQQVTLSCSPISGHRSVSWYQQTPGQGLQFLFEYFSETQRNKGNFPGRFSGRQFSNSRSEMNVSTLELGDSALYLCTSSLDIANEKLFFGSGTQLSVL.

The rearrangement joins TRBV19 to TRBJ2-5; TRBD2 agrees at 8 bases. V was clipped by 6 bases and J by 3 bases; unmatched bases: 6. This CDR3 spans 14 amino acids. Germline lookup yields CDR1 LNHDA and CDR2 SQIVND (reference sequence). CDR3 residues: CASSLSGVKETQYF. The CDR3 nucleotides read TGTGCCAGTAGCCTTAGCGGGGTGAAAGAGACCCAGTACTTC.

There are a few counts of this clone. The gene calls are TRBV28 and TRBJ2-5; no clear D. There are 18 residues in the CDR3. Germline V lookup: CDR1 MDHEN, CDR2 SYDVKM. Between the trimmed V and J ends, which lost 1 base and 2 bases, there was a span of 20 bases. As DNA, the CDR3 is TGTGCCAGCAGTTTATCGCGTCAGGCAGGATATTCGCAAGAGACCCAGTACTTC. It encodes CASSLSRQAGYSQETQYF.

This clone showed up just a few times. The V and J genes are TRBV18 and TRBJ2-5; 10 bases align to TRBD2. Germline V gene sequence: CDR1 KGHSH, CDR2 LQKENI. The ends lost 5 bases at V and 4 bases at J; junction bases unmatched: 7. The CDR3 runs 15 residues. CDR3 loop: CASSSSGGQGETQYF. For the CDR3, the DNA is TGTGCCAGCTCATCTAGCGGGGGTCAGGGAGAGACCCAGTACTTC.

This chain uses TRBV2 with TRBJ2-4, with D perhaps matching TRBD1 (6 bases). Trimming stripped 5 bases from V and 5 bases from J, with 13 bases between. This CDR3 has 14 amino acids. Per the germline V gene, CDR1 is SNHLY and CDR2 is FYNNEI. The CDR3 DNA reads TGTGCCAGCAGTCCGCAGGGGCCCCAAAACATTCAGTACTTC. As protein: CASSPQGPQNIQYF.

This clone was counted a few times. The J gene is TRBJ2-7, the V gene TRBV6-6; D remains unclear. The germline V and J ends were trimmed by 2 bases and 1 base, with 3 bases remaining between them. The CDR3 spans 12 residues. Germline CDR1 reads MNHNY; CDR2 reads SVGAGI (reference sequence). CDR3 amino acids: CASSYISYEQYF. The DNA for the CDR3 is TGTGCCAGCAGTTACATATCCTACGAGCAGTACTTC.

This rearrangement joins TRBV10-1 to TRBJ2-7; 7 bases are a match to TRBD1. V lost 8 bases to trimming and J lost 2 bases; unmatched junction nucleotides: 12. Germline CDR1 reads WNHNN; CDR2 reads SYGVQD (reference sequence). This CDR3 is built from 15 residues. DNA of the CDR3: TGCGCCAGCTCAACAGCCCGGGACAGAGCCTACGAGCAGTACTTC. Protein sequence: CASSTARDRAYEQYF.

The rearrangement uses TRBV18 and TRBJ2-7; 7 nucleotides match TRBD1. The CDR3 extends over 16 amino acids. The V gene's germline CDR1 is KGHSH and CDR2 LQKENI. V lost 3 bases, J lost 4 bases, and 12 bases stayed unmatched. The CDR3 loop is CASSPWGQLDLYEQYF. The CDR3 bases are TGTGCCAGCTCACCCTGGGGACAGTTGGATTTATACGAGCAGTACTTC.

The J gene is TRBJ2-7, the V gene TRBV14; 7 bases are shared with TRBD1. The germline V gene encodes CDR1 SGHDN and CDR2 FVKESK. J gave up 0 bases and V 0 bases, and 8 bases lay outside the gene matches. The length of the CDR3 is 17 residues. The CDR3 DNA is TGTGCCAGCAGCCAAGAATATCGACAGGGCAGCTCCTACGAGCAGTACTTC. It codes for CASSQEYRQGSSYEQYF.

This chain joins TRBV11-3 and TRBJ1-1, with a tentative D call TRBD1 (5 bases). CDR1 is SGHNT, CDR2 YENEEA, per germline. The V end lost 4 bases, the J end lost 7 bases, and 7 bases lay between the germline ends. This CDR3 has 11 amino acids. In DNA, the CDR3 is TGTGCCAGCAGCTCAACAGGTGAAGCTTTCTTT. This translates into CASSSTGEAFF. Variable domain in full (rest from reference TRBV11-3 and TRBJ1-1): EAGVVQSPRYKIIEKKQPVAFWCNPISGHNTLYWYLQNLGQGPELLIRYENEEAVDDSQLPKDRFSAERLKGVDSTLKIQPAELGDSAVYLCASSSTGEAFFGQGTRLTVV.

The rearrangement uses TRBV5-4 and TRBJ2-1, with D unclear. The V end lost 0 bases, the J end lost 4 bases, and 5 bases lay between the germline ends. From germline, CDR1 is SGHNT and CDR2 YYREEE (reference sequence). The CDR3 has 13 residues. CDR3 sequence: CASSLAQYNEQFF. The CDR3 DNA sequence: TGTGCCAGCAGCTTGGCCCAGTACAATGAGCAGTTCTTC.

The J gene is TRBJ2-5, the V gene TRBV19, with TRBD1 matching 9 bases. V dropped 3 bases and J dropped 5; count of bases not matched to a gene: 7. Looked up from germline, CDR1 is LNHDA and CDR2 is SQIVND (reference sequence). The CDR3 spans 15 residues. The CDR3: CASSMDRGLGETQYF. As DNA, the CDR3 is TGTGCCAGTAGTATGGACAGGGGTCTAGGGGAGACCCAGTACTTC. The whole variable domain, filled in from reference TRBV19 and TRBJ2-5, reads DGGITQSPKYLFRKEGQNVTLSCEQNLNHDAMYWYRQDPGQGLRLIYYSQIVNDFQKGDIAEGYSVSREKKESFPLTVTSAQKNPTAFYLCASSMDRGLGETQYFGPGTRLLVL.

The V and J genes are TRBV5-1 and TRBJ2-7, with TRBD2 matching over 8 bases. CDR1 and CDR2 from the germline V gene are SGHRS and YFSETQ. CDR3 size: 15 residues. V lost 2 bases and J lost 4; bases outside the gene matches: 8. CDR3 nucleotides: TGCGCCAGCAGCTTTACCGGGACTAGTTCGTACGAGCAGTACTTC. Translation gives CASSFTGTSSYEQYF.

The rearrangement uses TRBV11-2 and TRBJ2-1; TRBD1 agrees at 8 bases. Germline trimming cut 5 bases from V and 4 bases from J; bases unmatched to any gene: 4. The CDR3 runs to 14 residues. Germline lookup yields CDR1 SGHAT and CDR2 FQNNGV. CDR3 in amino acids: CASSPRTGYNEQFF. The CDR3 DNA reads TGTGCCAGCAGCCCGCGGACAGGGTACAATGAGCAGTTCTTC.

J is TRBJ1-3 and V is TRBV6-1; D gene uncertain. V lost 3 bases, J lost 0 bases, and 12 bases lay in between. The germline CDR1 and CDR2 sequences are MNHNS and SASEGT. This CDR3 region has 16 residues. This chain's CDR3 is CASSEYSPYSGNTIYF. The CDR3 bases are TGTGCCAGCAGTGAGTACAGTCCCTACTCTGGAAACACCATATATTTT.

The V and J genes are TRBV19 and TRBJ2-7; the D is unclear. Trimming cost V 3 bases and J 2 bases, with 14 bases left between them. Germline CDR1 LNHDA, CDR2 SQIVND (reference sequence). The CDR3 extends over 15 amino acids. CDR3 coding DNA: TGTGCCAGTAGTATTACAAGTAGCTTCACCTACGAGCAGTACTTC. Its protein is CASSITSSFTYEQYF. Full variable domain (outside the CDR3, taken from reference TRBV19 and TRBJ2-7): DGGITQSPKYLFRKEGQNVTLSCEQNLNHDAMYWYRQDPGQGLRLIYYSQIVNDFQKGDIAEGYSVSREKKESFPLTVTSAQKNPTAFYLCASSITSSFTYEQYFGPGTRLTVT.

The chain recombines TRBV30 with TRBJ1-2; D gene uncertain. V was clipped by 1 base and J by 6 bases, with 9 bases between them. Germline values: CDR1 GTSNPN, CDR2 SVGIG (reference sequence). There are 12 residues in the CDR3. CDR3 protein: CAWSERVNGYTF. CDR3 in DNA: TGTGCCTGGAGTGAGCGGGTTAATGGCTACACCTTC.

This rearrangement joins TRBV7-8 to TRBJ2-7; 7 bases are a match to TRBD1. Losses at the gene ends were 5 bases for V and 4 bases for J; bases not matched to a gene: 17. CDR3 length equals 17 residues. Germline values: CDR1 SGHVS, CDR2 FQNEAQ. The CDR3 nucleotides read TGTGCCAGCAGCGCCCGGGGATCGGGACAGACCGATTACGAGCAGTACTTC. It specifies CASSARGSGQTDYEQYF.

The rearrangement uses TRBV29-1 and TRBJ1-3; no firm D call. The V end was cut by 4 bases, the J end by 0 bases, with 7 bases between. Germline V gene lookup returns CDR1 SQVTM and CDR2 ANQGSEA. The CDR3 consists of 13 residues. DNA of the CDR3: TGCAGCGTTGGCGGATACTCTGGAAACACCATATATTTT. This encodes CSVGGYSGNTIYF. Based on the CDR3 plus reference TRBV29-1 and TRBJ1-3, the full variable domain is SAVISQKPSRDICQRGTSLTIQCQVDSQVTMMFWYRQQPGQSLTLIATANQGSEATYESGFVIDKFPISRPNLTFSTLTVSNMSPEDSSIYLCSVGGYSGNTIYFGEGSWLTVV.

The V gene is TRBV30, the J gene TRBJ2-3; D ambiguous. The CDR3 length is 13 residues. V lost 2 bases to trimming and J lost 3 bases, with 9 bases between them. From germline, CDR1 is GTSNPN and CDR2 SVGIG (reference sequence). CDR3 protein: CAWSPYGTDTQYF. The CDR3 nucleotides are TGTGCCTGGAGTCCGTACGGGACAGATACGCAGTATTTT.

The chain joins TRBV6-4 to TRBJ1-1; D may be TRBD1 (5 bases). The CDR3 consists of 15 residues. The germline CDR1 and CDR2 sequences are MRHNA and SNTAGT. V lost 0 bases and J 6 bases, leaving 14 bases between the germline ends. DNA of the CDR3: TGTGCCAGCAGTGACTCGACACGGGGGAGGCCTGAAGCTTTCTTT. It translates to CASSDSTRGRPEAFF.

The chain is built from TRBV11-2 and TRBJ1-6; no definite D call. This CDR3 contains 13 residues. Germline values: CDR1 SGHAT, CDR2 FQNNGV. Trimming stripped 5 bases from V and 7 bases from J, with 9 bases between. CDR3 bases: TGTGCCAGCAGCCCAACGGGGAATTCACCCCTCCACTTT. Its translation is CASSPTGNSPLHF.